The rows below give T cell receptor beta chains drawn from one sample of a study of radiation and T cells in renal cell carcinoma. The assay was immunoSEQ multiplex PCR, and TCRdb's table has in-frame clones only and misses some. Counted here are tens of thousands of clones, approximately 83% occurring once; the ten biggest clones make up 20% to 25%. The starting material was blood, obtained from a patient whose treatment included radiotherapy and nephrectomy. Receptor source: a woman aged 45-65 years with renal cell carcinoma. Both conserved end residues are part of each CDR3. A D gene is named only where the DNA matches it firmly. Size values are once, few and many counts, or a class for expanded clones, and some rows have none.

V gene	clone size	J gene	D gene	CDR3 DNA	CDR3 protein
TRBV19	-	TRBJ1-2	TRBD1	TGTGCCAGTTCGGTGGACAGGGGCTATGGCTACACCTTC	CASSVDRGYGYTF
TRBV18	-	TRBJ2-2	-	TGTGCCAGCTCACTACGACAGAACACCGGGGAGCTGTTTTTT	CASSLRQNTGELFF
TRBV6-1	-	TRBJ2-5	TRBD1	TGTGCCAGCAGATTGGGACAGAACCAAGAGACCCAGTACTTC	CASRLGQNQETQYF
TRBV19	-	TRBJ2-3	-	TGTGCCGGGCTGGGGGGGCGTAAGAATCTAGAATGGTGTACAGATACGCAGTATTTT	CAGLGGRKNLEWCTDTQYF
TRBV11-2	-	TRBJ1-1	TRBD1	TGTGCCAGCAGCACTCAGGGGGCGGGCACTGAAGCTTTCTTT	CASSTQGAGTEAFF
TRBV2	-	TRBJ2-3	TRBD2	TGTGCCAGCAGTCTATCTAGGACGGGGGGAGATACGCAGTATTTT	CASSLSRTGGDTQYF
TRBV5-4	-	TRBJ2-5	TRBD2	TGTGCCAGCAGCCTACCGTATGGGACTAGCGGGAGAGGGTACCAAGAGACCCAGTACTTC	CASSLPYGTSGRGYQETQYF
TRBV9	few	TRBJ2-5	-	TGTGCCAGCAGTTATACCTCCGGGGGAGAGACCCAGTACTTC	CASSYTSGGETQYF
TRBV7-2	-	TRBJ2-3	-	TGTGCCAGCAGCCCTGGGACAGATACGCAGTATTTT	CASSPGTDTQYF
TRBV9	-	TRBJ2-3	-	TGTGCCAGCAGCCCCCGTGGGGGGACTAGCACAGATACGCAGTATTTT	CASSPRGGTSTDTQYF
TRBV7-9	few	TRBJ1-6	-	TGTGCCAGCAGCTCAGAGGGGGATTCACCCCTCCACTTT	CASSSEGDSPLHF
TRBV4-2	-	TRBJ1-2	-	TGTGCCAGCAGCCAAGATCCCGGCTATGGCTACACCTTC	CASSQDPGYGYTF
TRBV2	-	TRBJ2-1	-	TGTGCCAGCATGGGTAGCTCCTACAATGAGCAGTTCTTC	CASMGSSYNEQFF
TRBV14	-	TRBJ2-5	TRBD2	TGTGCCAGCAGCCGACGTCCGGGACTAGCGGAAGGGACCCAGTACTTC	CASSRRPGLAEGTQYF
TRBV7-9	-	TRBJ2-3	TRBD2	TGTGCCAGCAGCATTAGGGCGGGGGGGCTATCGGATACGCAGTATTTT	CASSIRAGGLSDTQYF
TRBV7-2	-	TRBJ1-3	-	TGTGCCAGCAGCTTAGTGGGGGCCTACTCTGGAAACACCATATATTTT	CASSLVGAYSGNTIYF
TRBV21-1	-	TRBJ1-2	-	TGTGCCAGCAGCTACCGGGACAGGGGACAAAGGTACTATGGCTACACCTTC	CASSYRDRGQRYYGYTF
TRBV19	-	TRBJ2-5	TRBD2	TGTGCCAGTAGTTCGTCTAGCGGGGTCCAAGAGACCCAGTACTTC	CASSSSSGVQETQYF
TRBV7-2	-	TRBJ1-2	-	TGTGCCGACAGACAGGACGCTAACTATGGCTACACCTTC	CADRQDANYGYTF
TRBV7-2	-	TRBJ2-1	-	TGTGCCAGCAGCCTACGACGGGGGGCCGGCAATGAGCAGTTCTTC	CASSLRRGAGNEQFF
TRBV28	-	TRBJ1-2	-	TGTGCCAGCAGACAGAAGGGGTATGGCTACACCTTC	CASRQKGYGYTF
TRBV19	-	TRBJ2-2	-	TGTGCCAGTAGTATGAGGCAAGCCGGGGAGCTGTTTTTT	CASSMRQAGELFF
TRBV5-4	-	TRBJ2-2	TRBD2	TGTGCCAGCAGCTCATTTGTAGGCGGGAGGGTGGCCGGGGAGCTGTTTTTT	CASSSFVGGRVAGELFF
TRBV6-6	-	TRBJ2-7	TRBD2	TGTGCCAGCAGTTACTCCCTAGCGGGGGGACTCTTCGAGCAGTACTTC	CASSYSLAGGLFEQYF
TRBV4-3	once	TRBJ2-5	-	TGCGCCAGCAGCCAAGCTCCTCGGGAGACCCAGTACTTC	CASSQAPRETQYF
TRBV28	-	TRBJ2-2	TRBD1	TGTGCCAGCCAAACAGGGGCGAGGACCGGGGAGCTGTTTTTT	CASQTGARTGELFF
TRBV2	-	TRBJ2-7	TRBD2	TGTGCCAGCACCGGTTCTAGCGGCTACGAGAGGCCAACATCTAACGGCTACGAGCAGTACTTC	CASTGSSGYERPTSNGYEQYF
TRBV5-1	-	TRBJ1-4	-	TGCGCCAGCAGCTCGGAAGCCGGGGCGGCAACTAATGAAAAACTGTTTTTT	CASSSEAGAATNEKLFF
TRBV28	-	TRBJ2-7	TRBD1	TGTGCCAGCAGCGTCATCGACCGGGACAGTGACGAGCAGTACTTC	CASSVIDRDSDEQYF
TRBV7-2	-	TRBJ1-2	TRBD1	TGTGCCAGCAGCTTAACCTTGACAGGGGGCAATGGCTACACCTTC	CASSLTLTGGNGYTF
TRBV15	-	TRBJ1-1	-	TGTGCCACCAGCAGAGATAGAGGGGTGAACACTGAAGCTTTCTTT	CATSRDRGVNTEAFF
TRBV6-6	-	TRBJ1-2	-	TGTGCCAGCAGCCCCGAACAGACTTGGCGTGGCTACACCTTC	CASSPEQTWRGYTF
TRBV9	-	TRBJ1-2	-	TGTGCCAGCAGCGCGAGGGTTGACTATGGCTACACCTTC	CASSARVDYGYTF